This T cell receptor delta chain derives from a study of Vδ1+ human thymocytes. RNA was extracted from the cells and then reverse transcribed. The CDR3 regions were amplified by multiplex PCR from V-gene primers to a constant-region primer. TCRdb re-called clones from the multiplex PCR reads via CATT. In the table there are roughly 76,000 delta-chain clones, approximately 30% of which are singletons. The study's findings and limits: Thymic TRG and TRD repertoires appeared highly polyclonal. Approximately 20% of thymic delta-chain sequences were Vdelta2, with few Vdelta3, unlike blood Vdelta1+ controls.

This clone was counted between two and nine times. Its target is not known. Germline V CDR1 and CDR2: TSWWSYY, QGS. V trimming: 1 base; J trimming: 6 bases; junction bases outside the gene matches: 10. CDR3 length equals 17 residues. Sequences were obtained from Vdelta1+ gamma-delta thymocytes from the thymus. Subset here: FACS-sorted CD3+ TCRalphabeta- TCRVdelta1+ TCRVdelta2- thymocytes. The TCR originated in a boy under three years old who had congenital heart surgery. The gene calls are TRDV1 and TRDJ1; 11 nucleotides agree with TRDD3. CDR3 DNA: TGTGCTCTTGGGGAACCCCTCGTACTGGGGGATATCCATAAACTCATCTTT. As protein: CALGEPLVLGDIHKLIF.